The next 15 T cell receptor beta chains were all read from a single sample in a study of OX40 agonist ivuxolimab in advanced cancers. Clones were read by immunoSEQ multiplex PCR, and TCRdb kept only the in-frame ones, dropping some. The sample carries 70,000 or so clones, 80% to 95% recorded once. The sample here was CD4+ or CD8+ T cells sorted from blood, taken in a trial of the OX40 agonist ivuxolimab. The receptors were gathered from an adult with an advanced solid tumor such as melanoma, head and neck, liver or kidney cancer.

The chain links TRBV7-9 to TRBJ2-7, with 13 bases identical to TRBD2. V shed 6 bases, J shed 1 base, and the junction held 12 bases outside the gene matches. This CDR3 spans 18 amino acids. The germline CDR1 and CDR2 sequences are SEHNR and FQNEAQ (reference sequence). The CDR3 here is CASSPGLAGPQRSYEQYF. The CDR3 DNA follows: TGTGCCAGCAGTCCGGGACTAGCGGGGCCACAAAGATCCTACGAGCAGTACTTC. Together with reference TRBV7-9 and TRBJ2-7, the CDR3 gives the full variable domain: DTGVSQNPRHKITKRGQNVTFRCDPISEHNRLYWYRQTLGQGPEFLTYFQNEAQLEKSRLLSDRFSAERPKGSFSTLEIQRTEQGDSAMYLCASSPGLAGPQRSYEQYFGPGTRLTVT.

The chain employs TRBV7-6 and TRBJ2-7; TRBD2 is a possible D gene (6 bases). The CDR3 runs 13 residues. Trimming took off 3 bases at V and 2 bases at J, with 8 bases between the two ends. The V gene's germline CDR1 is SGHVS and CDR2 FNYEAQ. As DNA, the CDR3 is TGTGCCAGCAGCTTGGGACTGGCCTACGAGCAGTACTTC. Encoded protein: CASSLGLAYEQYF.

The V and J genes are TRBV29-1 and TRBJ2-7; 9 nucleotides agree with TRBD1. From germline, CDR1 is SQVTM and CDR2 ANQGSEA. This CDR3 is 13 amino acids long. The V segment lost 6 bases and the J segment 5 bases; nucleotides outside the gene matches: 8. In DNA, the CDR3 is TGCAGCGTCACCGGGACAGGGAGGCACGAGCAGTACTTC. Amino acid sequence: CSVTGTGRHEQYF.

The chain couples TRBV14 to TRBJ2-7, with 7 bases matching TRBD1. CDR3 size: 15 residues. Germline CDR1 is SGHDN and CDR2 is FVKESK. The trim removed 3 bases at V and 4 bases at J, leaving 9 bases unmatched. The CDR3 DNA sequence: TGTGCCAGCAGCCATCCCGGGACAGTTGATTACGAGCAGTACTTC. Amino acid sequence: CASSHPGTVDYEQYF.

DNA of the CDR3: TGTGCCAGCAGCGCCGGACTAGCGGGGGACGAGCAGTACTTC. This gives the protein CASSAGLAGDEQYF. V gene TRBV7-7 combines with J gene TRBJ2-7, with TRBD2 matching 13 bases. The CDR3 contains 14 residues. V was clipped by 5 bases and J by 5 bases; unmatched bases: 3. Germline CDR1 is SSHAT and CDR2 is FNYEAQ (reference sequence).

The genes are TRBV7-3 and TRBJ2-7; D not certain. Looked up from germline, CDR1 is SGHTA and CDR2 is FQGTGA. V lost 3 bases and J lost 0, with 3 bases in between. CDR3 length: 12 residues. CDR3 DNA sequence: TGTGCCAGCAGCTTCAACTCCTACGAGCAGTACTTC. Protein sequence: CASSFNSYEQYF.

The V call is TRBV6-5, the J call TRBJ1-2, with a possible D match to TRBD1 (6 bases). The CDR3 loop spans 13 amino acids. V was pared by 6 bases and J by 2 bases, with 10 bases between. Per the germline V gene, CDR1 is MNHEY and CDR2 is SVGAGI. CDR3 bases: TGTGCCAGCAGCCCTACAGGGAACTATGGCTACACCTTC. It codes for CASSPTGNYGYTF.

The chain has TRBV6-5 and TRBJ1-1, with D perhaps matching TRBD1 (6 bases). Germline-derived CDR1 and CDR2 are MNHEY and SVGAGI. The CDR3 is 13 amino acids. V dropped 10 bases and J dropped 3 bases, with 15 bases sitting between them. The CDR3 nucleotides read TGTGCCACTCTCGGGGGGCAATACACTGAAGCTTTCTTT. This codes for CATLGGQYTEAFF.

This clone was seen once. This chain uses TRBV30 with TRBJ2-7, with TRBD1 matching 7 bases. The V gene end was trimmed by 0 bases and the J gene end by 0 bases; junction bases not matched to a gene: 8. Germline V lookup: CDR1 GTSNPN, CDR2 SVGIG (reference sequence). The CDR3 has 16 amino acids. CDR3 sequence: CAWSVIRDRSSYEQYF. The CDR3 region has the DNA TGTGCCTGGAGTGTAATACGGGACAGAAGCTCCTACGAGCAGTACTTC.

Turning to this clone: This same CDR3 is encoded by further DNA sequences in the sample. The chain combines TRBV6-1 with TRBJ1-5; D call uncertain. V was clipped by 2 bases and J by 2 bases, with 4 bases between them. Per the germline V gene, CDR1 is MNHNS and CDR2 is SASEGT. This CDR3 is built from 13 residues. The CDR3, as DNA: TGTGCCAGCAGTGAAACAGGCAATCAGCCCCAGCATTTT. Residues: CASSETGNQPQHF.

This clone was seen only once. V gene TRBV29-1 combines with J gene TRBJ2-7; 9 positions match TRBD1. The CDR3 has 16 amino acids. The germline V gene has CDR1 SQVTM and CDR2 ANQGSEA. Unmatched junction bases numbered 12, after V lost 3 bases and J lost 3 bases. CDR3 nucleotide sequence: TGCAGCGTTGAGGCCGGAGGTGACAGGGGGTTCTACGAGCAGTACTTC. It codes for CSVEAGGDRGFYEQYF.

The V and J genes are TRBV2 and TRBJ1-1; D remains ambiguous. This CDR3 is built from 13 residues. CDR1 SNHLY and CDR2 FYNNEI come from the germline V gene. V shed 3 bases and J shed 3 bases, with 8 bases lying between them. The CDR3 is CASSDGPDTEAFF. Here the CDR3 DNA reads TGTGCCAGCAGTGATGGACCAGACACTGAAGCTTTCTTT.

V and J are TRBV6-5 and TRBJ2-1; no clear D gene. CDR3 length equals 14 residues. Trimming cost V 0 bases and J 4 bases, with 7 bases left between them. Germline V gene lookup returns CDR1 MNHEY and CDR2 SVGAGI. The CDR3 sequence: CASSYSDFYNEQFF. The CDR3 DNA reads as TGTGCCAGCAGTTACTCAGACTTTTACAATGAGCAGTTCTTC.

The rearrangement links TRBV4-1 to TRBJ2-1, with no clear D. Trimming took off 4 bases at V and 5 bases at J, with 18 bases between the two ends. The CDR3 runs to 16 residues. Germline V gene lookup returns CDR1 MGHRA and CDR2 YSYEKL. CDR3 amino acids: CASSRVDEGYDNEQFF. CDR3 bases: TGCGCCAGCAGCCGCGTCGACGAAGGGTATGACAATGAGCAGTTCTTC.

The table lists this clone with many counts. The chain has TRBV6-5 and TRBJ2-1; perhaps TRBD1 as D (6 bases). The CDR3 runs to 11 residues. Looked up from germline, CDR1 is MNHEY and CDR2 is SVGAGI. V lost 4 bases and J lost 11, with 9 bases in between. CDR3 loop: CASSSGTQQFF. In DNA, the CDR3 is TGTGCCAGCAGTTCTGGGACACAGCAGTTCTTC.